Listed here are 24 T cell receptor beta chains from one sample, sequenced in a study of blood T cells in healthy people across ages. Primed by a sample-barcoded 5' primer and a J-beta primer mix, a second PCR proceeded for about 6 to 11 cycles. From the 5' RACE reads, TCRdb called clonotypes with MiXCR, one entry per CDR3 protein. The sample contains some 1,800,000 distinct CDR3 sequences, about two fifths of which appear only once. The sample was blood. The source of these receptors is a human donor in good health.

This clonotype turned up a few times. V usage is TRBV29-1 and J usage is TRBJ2-1; 9 bases are shared with TRBD2. The junction had 8 bases not matched to a gene; V was cut back by 4 bases and J by 1 base. The CDR3 has 16 amino acids. The germline gives CDR1 SQVTM, CDR2 ANQGSEA. The CDR3 coding sequence is TGCAGCGTTGGAGGGGCGGGGGGGCCTTCCTACAATGAGCAGTTCTTC. It codes for CSVGGAGGPSYNEQFF.

V and J are TRBV24-1 and TRBJ2-3; TRBD2 matches 10 bases. V was pared by 4 bases and J by 4 bases, with 7 bases of the junction left unmatched. The CDR3 covers 16 residues. The germline gives CDR1 KGHDR, CDR2 SFDVKD. CDR3 sequence (DNA): TGTGCCACCAGTGAAGATAGCGGGGGGACGGCAGATACGCAGTATTTT. This codes for CATSEDSGGTADTQYF.

In its sample, this clonotype was seen a few times. The chain joins TRBV5-1 to TRBJ1-2; perhaps TRBD1 as D (5 bases). Per the germline V gene, CDR1 is SGHRS and CDR2 is YFSETQ. The CDR3 has 16 amino acids. Trimming shortened V by 4 bases and J by 1 base, and 17 bases separated the two germline ends. The CDR3 region is CASSRGGSLDNYGYTF. In DNA form, the CDR3 reads TGCGCCAGCAGCAGGGGAGGGTCTTTGGATAACTATGGCTACACCTTC. The variable domain in full, with the rest retrieved from reference TRBV5-1 and TRBJ1-2, is KAGVTQTPRYLIKTRGQQVTLSCSPISGHRSVSWYQQTPGQGLQFLFEYFSETQRNKGNFPGRFSGRQFSNSRSEMNVSTLELGDSALYLCASSRGGSLDNYGYTFGSGTRLTVV.

CDR3 DNA sequence: TGCAGTGCTAGTCCAGGGGCGGTTGATGGCTACACCTTC. Its protein product is CSASPGAVDGYTF. This rearrangement joins TRBV20-1 to TRBJ1-2, with D tentatively TRBD1 (6 bases). V was shortened by 3 bases and J by 6 bases, with 14 bases between the two germline ends. Germline V gene data show CDR1 as DFQATT and CDR2 as SNEGSKA (reference sequence). The CDR3 runs 13 residues.

This chain connects TRBV4-1 to TRBJ1-2, with D perhaps TRBD1 (5 bases). With 1 base removed from V and 3 bases from J, the gap between germline ends came to 12 bases. The germline gives CDR1 MGHRA, CDR2 YSYEKL. The length of the CDR3 is 15 residues. This chain's CDR3 is CASSQGPGLDYGYTF. The CDR3 DNA reads as TGCGCCAGCAGCCAAGGTCCAGGGCTGGACTATGGCTACACCTTC.

This sequence joins TRBV7-3 and TRBJ2-1; 9 nucleotides agree with TRBD2. Germline lookup yields CDR1 SGHTA and CDR2 FQGTGA. This CDR3 comprises 16 residues. The J segment lost 6 bases and the V segment lost 2 bases, leaving 8 bases of the junction unmatched. The CDR3 DNA follows: TGTGCCAGCAGCTTATCTGGGACTAGCAGTGGCAATGAGCAGTTCTTC. It encodes CASSLSGTSSGNEQFF.

The chain carries TRBV12-3 or TRBV12-4 and TRBJ2-3; possibly TRBD2 for D (6 bases). Trimming removed 3 bases at V and 3 bases at J, with 16 bases between. The CDR3 covers 16 residues. This CDR3 is CASSLDGGEWTDTQYF. The CDR3 DNA follows: TGTGCCAGCAGTTTGGATGGAGGGGAGTGGACAGATACGCAGTATTTT.

The CDR3 sequence: CASSTSSGGLQETQYF. The CDR3 coding sequence is TGTGCCAGCAGTACCTCTAGCGGGGGGCTCCAAGAGACCCAGTACTTC. The V gene is TRBV6-6, the J gene TRBJ2-5, with TRBD2 matching over 11 bases. With 5 bases clipped from V and 1 base from J, the junction kept 6 bases outside the gene matches. Germline-derived CDR1 and CDR2 are MNHNY and SVGAGI (reference sequence). The CDR3 extends over 16 amino acids.

CDR3 region: CASSQGNGLSINEQFF. The CDR3, as DNA: TGCGCCAGCAGCCAAGGTAACGGGCTTTCCATTAATGAGCAGTTCTTC. The chain recombines TRBV4-1 with TRBJ2-1; no reliable D call. The CDR3 is 16 amino acids. Germline V gives CDR1 MGHRA, CDR2 YSYEKL. Trimming cost V 1 base and J 7 bases, with 17 bases left between them.

This clonotype was seen a few times. This chain uses TRBV12-3 or TRBV12-4 with TRBJ2-3; possibly TRBD2 for D (6 bases). V lost 5 bases to trimming and J lost 2 bases, with 11 bases between them. The CDR3 has 14 residues. The CDR3 loop reads CASSPWDFTDTQYF. DNA of the CDR3: TGTGCCAGCAGTCCCTGGGACTTCACAGATACGCAGTATTTT.

The chain joins TRBV29-1 to TRBJ1-1; D may be TRBD1 (5 bases). The CDR3 totals 13 residues. The V gene's germline CDR1 is SQVTM and CDR2 ANQGSEA. The ends were cut back, 5 bases at V and 9 bases at J, with 19 bases in the middle. The DNA of the CDR3 is TGCAGCGTTCTGGCGGGGGGGGGATTCAAAGCTTTCTTT. This codes for CSVLAGGGFKAFF.

The rearrangement uses TRBV11-1 and TRBJ1-2; TRBD1 aligns across 7 bases. J lost 2 bases, V lost 5 bases, and 8 bases had no gene match. The CDR3 totals 15 residues. Germline CDR1 is SGHAT and CDR2 is FQDESV (reference sequence). CDR3 amino acids: CASSRNRGQNYGYTF. Written as DNA, the CDR3 is TGTGCCAGCAGCCGCAACAGGGGCCAAAACTATGGCTACACCTTC.

The rearrangement uses TRBV7-2 and TRBJ1-5, with D maybe TRBD1 (6 bases). V lost 0 bases and J 0 bases, leaving 9 bases between the germline ends. The CDR3 has 16 residues. Germline V CDR1 and CDR2: SGHTA, FQGNSA. As DNA, the CDR3 is TGTGCCAGCAGCTTAGCGGGGACACGTAGCAATCAGCCCCAGCATTTT. Translating gives CASSLAGTRSNQPQHF.

This clonotype was observed at least ten times. The CDR3 sequence is CASSRGLAANTDTQYF. CDR3 in DNA: TGTGCCAGCAGCCGCGGACTAGCGGCTAACACAGATACGCAGTATTTT. The V and J genes are TRBV7-9 and TRBJ2-3, with 10 bases identical to TRBD2. Trimming took 5 bases from V and 2 from J; bases not matched to a gene: 7. Per germline, CDR1 SEHNR and CDR2 FQNEAQ (reference sequence). The CDR3 extends over 16 amino acids.

This clonotype was observed a handful of times. V is TRBV7-2 and J is TRBJ1-6; possible D gene TRBD1, 6 bases. CDR1 and CDR2 from the germline V gene are SGHTA and FQGNSA. The germline V and J ends were trimmed by 4 bases and 7 bases, with 14 bases remaining between them. The CDR3 covers 15 residues. The CDR3 DNA sequence: TGTGCCAGCAGCTCCCAAGGGGGGAGCAATTCACCCCTCCACTTT. It encodes CASSSQGGSNSPLHF.

The chain's CDR3 is CASSPLFPKGVDTQYF. For the CDR3, the DNA is TGTGCCAGCTCACCATTGTTCCCTAAGGGAGTAGATACGCAGTATTTT. V and J are TRBV18 and TRBJ2-3; D is perhaps TRBD2 (5 bases). The V end was cut by 2 bases, the J end by 5 bases, with 17 bases between. The CDR3 runs to 16 residues. CDR1 is KGHSH, CDR2 LQKENI, per germline.

The rearrangement links TRBV4-2 to TRBJ1-1; unclear D gene. This CDR3 region has 13 residues. The V end lost 4 bases, the J end lost 0 bases, and 6 bases lay between the germline ends. The germline gives CDR1 LGHNA, CDR2 YNFKEQ. CDR3: CASSRPMNTEAFF. CDR3 DNA sequence: TGTGCCAGCAGCCGCCCCATGAACACTGAAGCTTTCTTT.

Notes on this clonotype: The junction differs from germline at one of its ends, possibly a read error. The chain employs TRBV15 and TRBJ1-2; 9 positions match TRBD1. The CDR3 totals 15 residues. Germline V CDR1 and CDR2: LNHNV, YYDKDF (reference sequence). The CDR3 loop is CATSRIGETGGGHTF. The CDR3 DNA reads as TGTGCCACCAGCAGAATTGGAGAGACAGGGGGTGGCCACACCTTC.

The chain is built from TRBV20-1 and TRBJ2-3, with D possibly matching TRBD1 (5 bases). Germline V gene data show CDR1 as DFQATT and CDR2 as SNEGSKA (reference sequence). The CDR3 contains 12 residues. The ends were cut back, 4 bases at V and 6 bases at J, with 11 bases in the middle. The CDR3 DNA is TGCAGTGCTACAACGGCAGGGGATACGCAGTATTTT. It specifies CSATTAGDTQYF.

This chain uses TRBV20-1 with TRBJ1-5; 9 bases fit TRBD1. The CDR3 runs 18 residues. After removal of 1 base from V and 2 bases from J, the junction contained 12 bases not matched to a gene. Germline V gene data show CDR1 as DFQATT and CDR2 as SNEGSKA (reference sequence). The CDR3 sequence: CSARGLGQGRVGNQPQHF. For the CDR3, the DNA is TGCAGTGCTAGAGGTCTGGGACAGGGTAGGGTGGGCAATCAGCCCCAGCATTTT.

This clonotype turned up a few times. The J gene is TRBJ2-7, the V gene TRBV4-1; 8 bases line up with TRBD1. The germline CDR1 and CDR2 sequences are MGHRA and YSYEKL. J lost 2 bases, V lost 4 bases, and 4 bases had no gene match. The CDR3 spans 14 residues. The DNA for the CDR3 is TGCGCCAGCAGCCGTTACAGGGGGGCCTACGAGCAGTACTTC. This translates into CASSRYRGAYEQYF.

This chain links TRBV4-2 with TRBJ2-1, with D possibly TRBD1 on 5 matching bases. The CDR3 loop spans 16 amino acids. Between the trimmed V and J ends, which lost 6 bases and 4 bases, there was a span of 19 bases. CDR1 is LGHNA and CDR2 is YNFKEQ in the germline V gene. CDR3 amino acids: CASSGVQGGIYNEQFF. The CDR3, as DNA: TGTGCCAGCAGTGGAGTCCAGGGTGGGATTTACAATGAGCAGTTCTTC.

V and J are TRBV7-8 and TRBJ2-5; D is unclear. The CDR3 loop spans 13 amino acids. V lost 3 bases, J lost 2 bases, and 7 bases lay in between. Germline CDR1 and CDR2: SGHVS and FQNEAQ. CDR3 nucleotides: TGTGCCAGCAGCTTGCGCCAGCAAGAGACCCAGTACTTC. The encoded protein is CASSLRQQETQYF.

To note about this clonotype: The junction departs from the called germline gene at one end, perhaps through a read error. This chain connects TRBV20-1 to TRBJ2-1; D possibly corresponds to TRBD2 (6 bases). Germline CDR1 DFQATT, CDR2 SNEGSKA (reference sequence). The CDR3 contains 14 residues. Written as DNA, the CDR3 is TGCAGTGCTAGAGCGGGGGAAGTTTACAGTGAGCAGTTCTTC. Residues: CSARAGEVYSEQFF.